These 21 T cell receptor beta chains share one sample of origin, sequenced in a study of tumor-infiltrating lymphocytes in oesophageal squamous cell carcinoma (dated by TCRdb to the mid-2010s). Libraries were prepared through PCR. TCRdb lists the instrument as Illumina HiSeq 2000. The raw public data were reprocessed by TCRdb itself: fastp quality trimming at Q25, MiXCR clonotype calling, in-frame beta chains only. Rows with a matching CDR3 protein are joined into one entry that keeps the most common DNA and genes. The sample profile shows about 14,000 distinct CDR3 sequences; roughly 47% of them were found once. Of the sample, 40% to 55% is held by the ten largest clones. Sequencing was performed on blood. The receptors were sampled from a male donor with esophageal squamous cell carcinoma.

The chain couples TRBV7-6 to TRBJ2-1, with D possibly called TRBD1 or TRBD2 (7 bases each). This CDR3 is 15 amino acids long. Between the trimmed V and J ends, which lost 2 bases and 4 bases, there was a span of 12 bases. Germline CDR1 is SGHVS and CDR2 is FNYEAQ. This chain's CDR3 is CASSLQGGQYNEQFF. The CDR3 DNA reads as TGTGCCAGCAGCTTACAGGGGGGGCAGTACAATGAGCAGTTCTTC.

This clonotype was seen only a few times. V is TRBV7-6 and J is TRBJ2-2, with D possibly TRBD2 on 6 matching bases. Trimming removed 5 bases at V and 1 base at J, with 11 bases between. CDR3 length: 15 residues. Germline CDR1 reads SGHVS; CDR2 reads FNYEAQ. Here the CDR3 reads CASSRGAGNTGELFF. Here the CDR3 DNA reads TGTGCCAGCAGCCGGGGAGCGGGGAACACCGGGGAGCTGTTTTTT.

In the case of this clonotype: No conserved phenylalanine or tryptophan ends this CDR3, so it is likely a read error. It is unclear where the CDR3 begins or ends on the DNA, so no DNA is shown, and the CDR3 is as TCRdb lists it. CDR3 amino acids: CASSLDGDNVYGYTFGS. The gene calls are TRBV7-4 and TRBJ2-1; TRBD1 is the table's D call and was not checked against the DNA. CDR1 is SGHVT and CDR2 is SQSDAQ in the germline V gene. The CDR3 extends over 17 residues, inclusive of both ends.

This chain connects TRBV7-3 to TRBJ2-6; 10 bases are a match to TRBD2. TRBJ2-1 explains the end of the DNA better; the J call may be wrong. This CDR3 region has 16 residues. In germline, CDR1 is SGHTA, CDR2 FQGTGA. CDR3 DNA: TGTGCCAGCAGCACCTCTAGCGGGAGTACCTACAATGAGCAGTTCTTC. Amino acids: CASSTSSGSTYNEQFF.

The count of this clonotype is one. The genes are TRBV7-3 and TRBJ2-6, with TRBD2 as a possible D gene (5 bases). The DNA end lines up better with TRBJ2-1; the J call may be wrong. This CDR3 comprises 13 residues. From germline, CDR1 is SGHTA and CDR2 FQGTGA. CDR3 DNA sequence: TGTGCCAGCAGCTTAATCCGGGATGGTGAGCAGTTCTTC. Translating gives CASSLIRDGEQFF.

This clonotype was counted a single time. The rearrangement joins TRBV12-3 or TRBV12-4 to TRBJ2-3; D gene uncertain. Gene TRBJ1-2 matches the end of the DNA better, so the J call may be wrong. CDR3 size: 13 residues. The CDR3 nucleotides read TGTGCCAGCAGTTTTGAAGAATCCTATGGCTACACCTTC. Its translation: CASSFEESYGYTF.

This clonotype has a count of ten or more. CDR3 sequence: CASSHSGTSVYEQYF. CDR3 in DNA: TGCGCCAGCAGTCATAGCGGGACTAGCGTCTACGAGCAGTACTTC. The chain carries TRBV10-2 and TRBJ2-5, with 10 bases fitting TRBD2. The J call may be incorrect, as the DNA end agrees better with TRBJ2-7. CDR1 is WSHSY and CDR2 is SAAADI in the germline V gene. The CDR3 totals 15 residues.

The rearrangement uses TRBV2 and TRBJ2-5; 8 nucleotides agree with TRBD2. The CDR3 contains 13 residues. Germline trimming cut 7 bases from V and 11 bases from J; bases unmatched to any gene: 12. Germline V gene sequence: CDR1 SNHLY, CDR2 FYNNEI. DNA for the CDR3: TGTGCCAGCAAACAGCGGGAGTTAGATGAGCAGTACTTC. It specifies CASKQRELDEQYF.

This clonotype showed up just a few times. Given a much more abundant clone one base away, this may be a read error. This chain links TRBV28 with TRBJ2-1; D possibly corresponds to TRBD2 (6 bases). V was trimmed by 7 bases and J by 10 bases, leaving 17 bases between them. The germline CDR1 and CDR2 sequences are MDHEN and SYDVKM. The CDR3 covers 13 residues. CDR3 region: CASIRRDLYEQFF. The CDR3 coding sequence is TGTGCCAGCATTAGGAGGGACCTCTACGAGCAGTTCTTC. Combining the CDR3 with reference TRBV28 and TRBJ2-1 gives the whole variable domain DVKVTQSSRYLVKRTGEKVFLECVQDMDHENMFWYRQDPGLGLRLIYFSYDVKMKEKGDIPEGYSVSREKKERFSLILESASTNQTSMYLCASIRRDLYEQFFGPGTRLTVL.

This sequence joins TRBV15 and TRBJ2-1, with 9 bases that match TRBD2. The CDR3 totals 17 residues. From germline, CDR1 is LNHNV and CDR2 YYDKDF (reference sequence). Trimming removed 1 base from V and 4 bases from J; junction bases left unmatched: 8. CDR3 sequence (DNA): TGTGCCACCAGCAGAGGGGTAGCGGGAGCCCCATACAATGAGCAGTTCTTC. This translates into CATSRGVAGAPYNEQFF.

This clonotype was found many times. This rearrangement joins TRBV7-9 to TRBJ2-1; D gene uncertain. The CDR3 runs 15 residues. The V gene's germline CDR1 is SEHNR and CDR2 FQNEAQ (reference sequence). With 5 bases removed from V and 8 bases from J, the gap between germline ends came to 19 bases. CDR3 in DNA: TGTGCCAGCAGCCGGGTTGGGCCCCAGGTCCATGAGCAGTTCTTC. This gives the protein CASSRVGPQVHEQFF.

This chain connects TRBV7-2 to TRBJ2-1; D perhaps matches TRBD2 (6 bases). The DNA end favors TRBJ2-5, so the J call may be wrong. Germline loops: CDR1 SGHTA, CDR2 FQGNSA. The CDR3 totals 14 residues. CDR3 protein: CASSLKAGSQTQYF. In nucleotides, the CDR3 is TGTGCCAGCAGCTTAAAAGCCGGGAGTCAGACCCAGTACTTC.

In its sample, this clonotype ranks as medium-sized (0.01 to 0.1%). J is TRBJ2-1 and V is TRBV7-9, with D possibly TRBD2 on 6 matching bases. The germline gives CDR1 SEHNR, CDR2 FQNEAQ (reference sequence). With 7 bases removed from V and 10 bases from J, the gap between germline ends came to 17 bases. The CDR3 runs 13 residues. CDR3 amino acids: CASTLDGEDEQFF. The CDR3 region has the DNA TGTGCCAGCACCTTGGACGGGGAGGACGAGCAGTTCTTC.

The chain couples TRBV11-3 to TRBJ2-5; D gene uncertain. TRBJ2-1 matches the DNA end more closely, so the J call is doubtful. Germline-derived CDR1 and CDR2 are SGHNT and YENEEA. The CDR3 is made up of 13 amino acids. CDR3 amino acids: CASSAQTYNEQFF. The CDR3 bases are TGTGCCAGCAGCGCCCAGACATACAATGAGCAGTTCTTC.

V and J are TRBV7-6 and TRBJ2-1, with D tentatively TRBD2 (5 bases). The assigned J gene may be wrong: the sequence end matches TRBJ2-7 better. Germline V CDR1 and CDR2: SGHVS, FNYEAQ. The length of the CDR3 is 12 residues. The CDR3 bases are TGTGCCAGCAGCTTATCCGGGATCGAGCAGTACTTC. Translation gives CASSLSGIEQYF.

The count of this clonotype is one. This chain links TRBV10-2 with TRBJ2-5; 11 nucleotides line up with TRBD2. The V and J ends lost 2 bases and 4 bases, in that order; junction bases with no gene match: 6. The germline gives CDR1 WSHSY, CDR2 SAAADI. This CDR3 contains 16 residues. The CDR3 DNA sequence: TGCGCCAGCAGTGAGCAGGGGCTAGCGGGGGGAGAGACCCAGTACTTC. Translating gives CASSEQGLAGGETQYF.

This clonotype was detected once. Mismatch with germline at one junction end may stem from a read error. This chain links TRBV6-1 with TRBJ1-5; TRBD1 matches 7 bases. Germline CDR1 MNHNS, CDR2 SASEGT. This CDR3 has 14 amino acids. CDR3 DNA: TGTGCCAGCAGGGAAGGGGGCCGCGATCAGCCCCAGCATTTT. Protein sequence: CASREGGRDQPQHF.

This chain joins TRBV7-8 and TRBJ2-7; D gene unclear. V was trimmed by 0 bases and J by 3 bases, leaving 6 bases between them. CDR3 length: 13 residues. Germline lookup yields CDR1 SGHVS and CDR2 FQNEAQ. The CDR3 DNA sequence: TGTGCCAGCAGCTTAGCTTGGGACTACGAGCAGTACTTC. Residues: CASSLAWDYEQYF.

This rearrangement joins TRBV6-1 to TRBJ1-2; 7 nucleotides line up with TRBD1. V trimming: 4 bases; J trimming: 4 bases; junction bases outside the gene matches: 9. This CDR3 spans 15 amino acids. Per germline, CDR1 MNHNS and CDR2 SASEGT. The CDR3 here is CASSVTGSRIYGYTF. The DNA of the CDR3 is TGTGCCAGCAGTGTGACAGGGTCGAGGATCTATGGCTACACCTTC.

In its sample, this clonotype ranks as medium-sized (0.01 to 0.1%). The chain uses TRBV7-6 and TRBJ2-7; D might be TRBD1 (5 bases). The V gene's germline CDR1 is SGHVS and CDR2 FNYEAQ. The CDR3 is 17 amino acids. Between the trimmed V and J ends, which lost 3 bases and 2 bases, there was a span of 20 bases. The CDR3 loop is CASSFGAEFWKPYEQYF. In DNA form, the CDR3 reads TGTGCCAGCAGCTTTGGGGCCGAATTCTGGAAGCCCTACGAGCAGTACTTC. The whole variable domain, remainder taken from reference TRBV7-6 and TRBJ2-7, is GAGVSQSPRYKVTKRGQDVALRCDPISGHVSLYWYRQALGQGPEFLTYFNYEAQQDKSGLPNDRFSAERPEGSISTLTIQRTEQRDSAMYRCASSFGAEFWKPYEQYFGPGTRLTVT.

This clonotype was observed many times. J is TRBJ2-1 and V is TRBV6-1, with 10 bases fitting TRBD1. Germline V gene lookup returns CDR1 MNHNS and CDR2 SASEGT. The V gene end was trimmed by 5 bases and the J gene end by 4 bases; junction bases not matched to a gene: 5. CDR3 length equals 15 residues. CDR3: CASSRDRGVYNEQFF. CDR3 nucleotides: TGTGCCAGCAGTAGGGACAGGGGAGTGTACAATGAGCAGTTCTTC.